The 8 T cell receptor beta chains listed next were all sequenced from one sample in a study of T-cell reconstitution after alpha-beta-depleted transplantation in children. For TCRbeta, the library was prepared with unique molecular identifiers. Each CDR3 protein is one row after TCRdb ran MiXCR on the PCR reads. The sample contains about 540,000 distinct CDR3 sequences, approximately 16% of which appear only once. The input for sequencing was PBMCs from the stem cell graft donor, taken from the stem cell graft. These receptors were collected from a human donor who donated a stem cell graft to a child with acute lymphoblastic leukemia.

This clonotype came up a few times. The V call is TRBV6-4, the J call TRBJ2-1; 16 nucleotides line up with TRBD2. Losses at the gene ends were 4 bases for V and 13 bases for J; bases not matched to a gene: 10. The CDR3 has 16 residues. Germline lookup yields CDR1 MRHNA and CDR2 SNTAGT. For the CDR3, the DNA is TGTGCCAGCAGTGCCTTCGGGACTAGCGGGAGGGTCGAACAGTTCTTC. Its protein is CASSAFGTSGRVEQFF.

In this sample, this clonotype turned up a few times. V gene TRBV5-1 combines with J gene TRBJ2-7, with D unclear. The germline V gene has CDR1 SGHRS and CDR2 YFSETQ. Trimming took off 0 bases at V and 2 bases at J, with 9 bases between the two ends. The CDR3 sequence is 14 residues long. CDR3 DNA sequence: TGCGCCAGCAGCTTGGATCTAGGGACCTACGAGCAGTACTTC. It yields the protein CASSLDLGTYEQYF.

There are a few counts of this clonotype. The rearrangement links TRBV4-1 to TRBJ1-1; the D is unclear. The CDR3 spans 15 residues. Germline values: CDR1 MGHRA, CDR2 YSYEKL. Trimming stripped 7 bases from V and 7 bases from J, with 22 bases between. In nucleotides, the CDR3 is TGCGCCAGCACCCCGAGTTGGGGTCGCAGCGGTGAAGCTTTCTTT. Translated, it gives CASTPSWGRSGEAFF.

V gene TRBV3-1 combines with J gene TRBJ2-1; perhaps D is TRBD1 or TRBD2 (5 bases each). Germline CDR1 LGHDT, CDR2 YNNKEL (reference sequence). Trimming took off 5 bases at V and 4 bases at J, with 21 bases between the two ends. This CDR3 is 17 amino acids long. The CDR3 bases are TGTGCCAGCAGCTCTTCTTGGGGGACCGCTCATTACAATGAGCAGTTCTTC. Protein product: CASSSSWGTAHYNEQFF.

This clonotype has more than one count but fewer than ten. The V call is TRBV20-1, the J call TRBJ2-1, with TRBD1 as a possible D gene (5 bases). V was clipped by 7 bases and J by 8 bases, with 18 bases between them. The CDR3 has 13 amino acids. Germline assignment: CDR1 DFQATT and CDR2 SNEGSKA (reference sequence). The CDR3 DNA follows: TGCAGTGTTCGGTTAAGGGGTAACTATGAGCAGTTCTTC. It yields the protein CSVRLRGNYEQFF.

The chain recombines TRBV29-1 with TRBJ2-2; D uncertain. Trimming cost V 3 bases and J 6 bases, with 8 bases left between them. There are 12 residues in the CDR3. Germline CDR1 SQVTM, CDR2 ANQGSEA. CDR3 loop: CSVEKGAGELFF. CDR3 DNA sequence: TGCAGCGTTGAGAAGGGCGCCGGGGAGCTGTTTTTT.

The rearrangement uses TRBV5-1 and TRBJ2-2; D assignment may be TRBD1 or TRBD2 (5 bases each). This CDR3 is built from 14 residues. Trimming stripped 3 bases from V and 6 bases from J, with 12 bases between. Germline-derived CDR1 and CDR2 are SGHRS and YFSETQ. This CDR3 reads CASSSGTHAGELFF. As DNA, the CDR3 is TGCGCCAGCAGCTCTGGGACCCATGCCGGGGAGCTGTTTTTT.

In its sample, this clonotype was seen many times. The chain's CDR3 is CASNQWNTEAFF. The DNA of the CDR3 is TGCGCCAGCAACCAGTGGAACACTGAAGCTTTCTTT. The rearrangement joins TRBV10-2 to TRBJ1-1; D not resolved. The CDR3 extends over 12 amino acids. The germline CDR1 and CDR2 sequences are WSHSY and SAAADI. V gave up 7 bases and J gave up 1 base, with 7 bases separating them.